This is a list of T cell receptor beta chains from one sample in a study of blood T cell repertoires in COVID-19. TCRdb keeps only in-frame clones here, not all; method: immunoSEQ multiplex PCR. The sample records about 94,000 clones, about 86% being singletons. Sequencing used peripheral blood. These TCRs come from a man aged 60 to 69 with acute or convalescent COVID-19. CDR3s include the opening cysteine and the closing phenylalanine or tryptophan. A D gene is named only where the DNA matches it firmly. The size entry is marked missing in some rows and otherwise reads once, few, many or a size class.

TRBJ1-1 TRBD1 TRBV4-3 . TGCGCCAGCAGCCAGGGCGGGACAGTGGGATCCGAAGCTTTCTTT CASSQGGTVGSEAFF
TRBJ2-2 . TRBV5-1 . TGCGCCAGCAGCTTGGCAACAGACACCGGGGAGCTGTTTTTT CASSLATDTGELFF
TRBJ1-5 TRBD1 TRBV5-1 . TGCGCCAGCAGCTTGGGACAGGGTGGCAATCAGCCCCAGCATTTT CASSLGQGGNQPQHF
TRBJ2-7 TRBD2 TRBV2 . TGTGCCAGCAGTGAATCTAGCGGGAGCTACGAGCAGTACTTC CASSESSGSYEQYF
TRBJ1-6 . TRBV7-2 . TGTGCCAGCGCCTTAAGGGGGATTAATTCACCCCTCCACTTT CASALRGINSPLHF
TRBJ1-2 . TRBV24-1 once TGTGCCACCAGTGATTTGCCGGAGAACTATGGCTACACCTTC CATSDLPENYGYTF
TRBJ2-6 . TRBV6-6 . TGTGCCAGCAGTCCCGGACAGATATTCTCTGGGGCCAACGTCCTGACTTTC CASSPGQIFSGANVLTF
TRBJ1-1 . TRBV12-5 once TGTGCTAGTGGTAGAGAGGGGGGGCAAGCTTTCTTT CASGREGGQAFF
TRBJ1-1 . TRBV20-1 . TGCAGTCCCCCGGGGGCTTTCTTT CSPPGAFF
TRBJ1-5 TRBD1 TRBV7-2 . TGTGCCAGCAGCTCACAGGGGGTACGCAATCAGCCCCAGCATTTT CASSSQGVRNQPQHF